This TCR beta chain originates from a study of cytomegalovirus exposure and HLA in healthy donors. Overall study results and limits: Immune exposure was documented only through CMV serostatus. Researchers reported that three CMV-associated chains were confirmed in vitro as CMV antigen-specific. Trimming of TCR beta V- and J-genes showed a link, identified in a later analysis, to a missense DCLRE1C variant.

PCR used 60 Vbeta primers and 13 Jbeta primers. The protocol was immunoSEQ multiplex PCR, while the TCRdb copy is restricted to in-frame clones and leaves out a portion. The table shows some 160,000 clones, with less than 90% occurring only once. V lost 4 bases and J lost 7, with 9 bases in between. In germline, CDR1 is SGHRS, CDR2 YFSETQ. The CDR3 contains 12 residues. On this clone: Its cognate antigen is unknown.

This TCR derives from a woman aged 18-29 years in good health and CMV-seronegative. The sample was PBMCs. V gene TRBV5-1 combines with J gene TRBJ2-1; a weak D match, TRBD2 (6 bases). The CDR3 sequence: CASSRDFNEQFF. DNA of the CDR3: TGCGCCAGCAGCCGGGACTTTAATGAGCAGTTCTTC.